The 23 T cell receptor beta chains in this list originate from one sample, sequenced in a study of blood T cells in healthy people across ages (dated by TCRdb to between 2014 and 2016). Library method: 5' RACE. Data came from an Illumina HiSeq 2500. The second PCR ran for roughly 6 to 11 cycles and used a J-beta primer mix along with a sample-barcoded 5' primer. TCRdb reanalyzed the raw reads on its own, using fastp at Q25 for trimming and MiXCR for clone calling, and kept in-frame beta chains. Duplicate CDR3 protein sequences are folded into a single record with the most common DNA and genes. The sample has 750,000 to 1,000,000 distinct CDR3 sequences on record, almost 30% of them singletons. Roughly a tenth of the sample is in the top ten clones. These sequences were also reported in another study, on T cells of mothers and their children.

Sequencing was done on a sample of blood. The receptors stem from a woman aged 40-49 years in good health.

This clonotype came up a few times. This chain joins TRBV27 and TRBJ2-1, with D maybe TRBD1 (6 bases). The CDR3 has 15 residues. The ends were cut back, 3 bases at V and 8 bases at J, with 17 bases in the middle. The germline V gene encodes CDR1 MNHEY and CDR2 SMNVEV (reference sequence). The CDR3 loop is CASSFRDKLQYEQFF. The CDR3, as DNA: TGTGCCAGCAGTTTCCGGGACAAGCTACAATATGAGCAGTTCTTC.

This clonotype was observed a handful of times. The chain employs TRBV7-2 and TRBJ1-6; D unclear. CDR1 and CDR2 from the germline V gene are SGHTA and FQGNSA. Trimming pared 1 base from V and 3 bases from J, leaving 7 bases between. The CDR3 runs 15 residues. The CDR3: CASSLEFLYNSPLHF. Written as DNA, the CDR3 is TGTGCCAGCAGCTTAGAGTTCCTCTATAATTCACCCCTCCACTTT. The full variable domain, its missing parts supplied by reference TRBV7-2 and TRBJ1-6, is GAGVSQSPSNKVTEKGKDVELRCDPISGHTALYWYRQSLGQGLEFLIYFQGNSAPDKSGLPSDRFSAERTGGSVSTLTIQRTQQEDSAVYLCASSLEFLYNSPLHFGNGTRLTVT.

The table lists this clonotype with many counts. V usage is TRBV5-1 and J usage is TRBJ2-1; maybe TRBD2 (5 bases). Trimming shortened V by 4 bases and J by 7 bases, and 21 bases separated the two germline ends. The germline gives CDR1 SGHRS, CDR2 YFSETQ. This CDR3 is 16 amino acids long. Here the CDR3 DNA reads TGCGCCAGCAGCCCGGCTCCGGGATATTTATCTAATGAGCAGTTCTTC. Translating gives CASSPAPGYLSNEQFF.

The gene calls are TRBV7-2 and TRBJ2-1, with D maybe TRBD2 (6 bases). V shed 5 bases and J shed 4 bases, with 15 bases lying between them. The CDR3 is made up of 15 amino acids. Germline values: CDR1 SGHTA, CDR2 FQGNSA. The CDR3: CASSPGLTYYNEQFF. As DNA, the CDR3 is TGTGCCAGCAGCCCGGGACTCACCTATTACAATGAGCAGTTCTTC.

This clonotype came up many times. The rearrangement uses TRBV20-1 and TRBJ1-2; 8 bases are a match to TRBD1. The V gene end was trimmed by 0 bases and the J gene end by 2 bases; junction bases not matched to a gene: 2. The CDR3 totals 14 residues. Germline V CDR1 and CDR2: DFQATT, SNEGSKA (reference sequence). In DNA, the CDR3 is TGCAGTGCTAGAGAACAGGGGGTGAACTATGGCTACACCTTC. Translated: CSAREQGVNYGYTF.

CDR3 residues: CASSYSGGAHNEQYF. The DNA of the CDR3 is TGTGCCAGCAGCTATAGCGGGGGGGCACACAATGAGCAGTACTTC. The V and J genes are TRBV7-3 and TRBJ2-4, with TRBD2 matching 11 bases. The CDR3 contains 15 residues. The V and J ends lost 4 bases and 13 bases, in that order; junction bases with no gene match: 12. In germline, CDR1 is SGHTA, CDR2 FQGTGA.

In this sample, this clonotype turned up a few times. The rearrangement joins TRBV4-3 to TRBJ2-3; the D gene is possibly TRBD1 (6 bases). Trimming took off 1 base at V and 8 bases at J, with 10 bases between the two ends. The CDR3 totals 13 residues. Germline V gives CDR1 LGHNA, CDR2 YSLEER. The CDR3 loop is CASSQGFRGTQYF. As DNA, the CDR3 is TGCGCCAGCAGCCAAGGATTCAGGGGTACGCAGTATTTT.

The chain uses TRBV19 and TRBJ2-7; TRBD1 matches 7 bases. Trimming cost V 2 bases and J 0 bases; bases outside gene matches: 7. The length of the CDR3 is 16 residues. Germline V lookup: CDR1 LNHDA, CDR2 SQIVND (reference sequence). The CDR3 DNA sequence: TGTGCCAGTAGTATATCGTATCGGGACAGCTCCTACGAGCAGTACTTC. It yields the protein CASSISYRDSSYEQYF.

V gene TRBV15 combines with J gene TRBJ1-1; D not resolved. This CDR3 has 15 residues. The ends were cut back, 0 bases at V and 7 bases at J, with 15 bases in the middle. Germline CDR1 reads LNHNV; CDR2 reads YYDKDF (reference sequence). The CDR3 here is CATSRDLDESHEAFF. The CDR3 nucleotides are TGTGCCACCAGCAGAGATCTGGACGAAAGCCATGAAGCTTTCTTT.

This rearrangement joins TRBV11-2 to TRBJ2-2, with 10 bases aligning to TRBD2. CDR1 and CDR2 from the germline V gene are SGHAT and FQNNGV. V gave up 5 bases and J gave up 2 bases; unmatched junction bases: 5. The CDR3 length is 16 residues. CDR3 nucleotide sequence: TGTGCCAGCAGCCGTTTAGCGGGGGGAAACACCGGGGAGCTGTTTTTT. It encodes CASSRLAGGNTGELFF.

This clonotype was counted between two and nine times. The gene calls are TRBV12-3 or TRBV12-4 and TRBJ1-2; D gene uncertain. Trimming removed 6 bases from V and 3 bases from J, with 20 bases in between. The CDR3 has 16 amino acids. The CDR3 DNA sequence: TGTGCCAGCAGGTTGGGAGGGAGCCCGAGGGACTATGGCTACACCTTC. Translating it yields CASRLGGSPRDYGYTF.

In this sample, this clonotype turned up many times. The chain uses TRBV7-6 and TRBJ2-6; TRBD1 matches 10 bases. CDR3 length equals 17 residues. From germline, CDR1 is SGHVS and CDR2 FNYEAQ. The V gene end was trimmed by 3 bases and the J gene end by 1 base; junction bases not matched to a gene: 3. This CDR3 reads CASSFRDRGSGANVLTF. The CDR3, as DNA: TGTGCCAGCAGCTTCCGGGACAGGGGTTCTGGGGCCAACGTCCTGACTTTC.

This clonotype was counted many times. The genes are TRBV10-3 and TRBJ2-7; D remains unclear. Per germline, CDR1 ENHRY and CDR2 SYGVKD. V shed 3 bases and J shed 2 bases, with 5 bases lying between them. The CDR3 is made up of 12 amino acids. The CDR3 DNA is TGTGCCATCAGTGACAGAACCTACGAGCAGTACTTC. This sequence encodes CAISDRTYEQYF.

The V call is TRBV20-1, the J call TRBJ2-7; the match to TRBD1 covers 7 bases. Germline assignment: CDR1 DFQATT and CDR2 SNEGSKA (reference sequence). The CDR3 is 15 amino acids. Trimming cost V 3 bases and J 1 base; bases outside gene matches: 9. The chain's CDR3 is CSASELRGQSYEQYF. CDR3 nucleotide sequence: TGCAGTGCTAGTGAATTAAGGGGACAGTCCTACGAGCAGTACTTC.

This clonotype appeared a few times. A much larger clonotype is one base distant, so this may be a read error. DNA for the CDR3: TGTGTCAGCAGCCCCTGGGACAGCTCCTACGAGCAGTACTTC. Translating it yields CVSSPWDSSYEQYF. This chain uses TRBV7-2 with TRBJ2-7; 7 nucleotides agree with TRBD1. The CDR3 has 14 amino acids. The germline gives CDR1 SGHTA, CDR2 FQGNSA.

The CDR3 is CASQFLWGREAQHF. DNA for the CDR3: TGTGCCAGCCAGTTTCTTTGGGGCCGGGAGGCCCAGCATTTT. The chain combines TRBV28 with TRBJ1-5, with D possibly TRBD1 on 5 matching bases. Germline CDR1 is MDHEN and CDR2 is SYDVKM. CDR3 length: 14 amino acids. Trimming stripped 8 bases from V and 11 bases from J, with 22 bases between.

V and J are TRBV28 and TRBJ1-2; 10 bases agree with TRBD1. The CDR3 is made up of 13 amino acids. With 10 bases clipped from V and 8 bases from J, the junction kept 10 bases outside the gene matches. Germline values: CDR1 MDHEN, CDR2 SYDVKM. CDR3 in DNA: TGTGCCACTATACGCGGGACAGGGGCCGGCTACACCTTC. This gives the protein CATIRGTGAGYTF.

The genes are TRBV6-1 and TRBJ1-2; TRBD1 agrees at 9 bases. This CDR3 has 17 amino acids. V was pared by 0 bases and J by 1 base, with 6 bases of the junction left unmatched. Germline assignment: CDR1 MNHNS and CDR2 SASEGT. The DNA of the CDR3 is TGTGCCAGCAGTGAAGCGCAGGGGACAGGGAATAACTATGGCTACACCTTC. It translates to CASSEAQGTGNNYGYTF.

This clonotype was counted only a few times. V usage is TRBV15 and J usage is TRBJ2-7; D perhaps matches TRBD2 (7 bases). Germline loops: CDR1 LNHNV, CDR2 YYDKDF (reference sequence). The CDR3 consists of 14 residues. With 6 bases removed from V and 2 bases from J, the gap between germline ends came to 14 bases. CDR3 sequence (DNA): TGTGCCACCAGTACCAGGCGGGGGCCCTACGAGCAGTACTTC. Protein: CATSTRRGPYEQYF.

The gene calls are TRBV6-2 or TRBV6-3 and TRBJ2-1; weak D call: TRBD1 (5 bases). This CDR3 region has 14 residues. Deletions cut 5 bases from V and 8 bases from J, with 16 bases between. CDR1 is MNHEY, CDR2 SVGEGT, per germline. The CDR3 reads CASSHNSRVDEQFF. The CDR3 DNA sequence: TGTGCCAGCAGTCATAACAGCAGGGTGGATGAGCAGTTCTTC.

Only a few counts were recorded for this clonotype. The V call is TRBV5-1, the J call TRBJ1-2; weak D call: TRBD1 (6 bases). The CDR3 covers 16 residues. V lost 1 base and J lost 2, with 15 bases in between. Germline CDR1 and CDR2: SGHRS and YFSETQ. The CDR3 sequence: CASSLTSGGRNYGYTF. As DNA, the CDR3 is TGCGCCAGCAGCTTGACGTCCGGGGGCCGGAACTATGGCTACACCTTC.

As for this clonotype: Its ends do not fully match the called genes, so a read error is possible. The genes are TRBV10-3 and TRBJ1-1; D is unclear. CDR1 is ENHRY and CDR2 is SYGVKD in the germline V gene. This CDR3 is 15 amino acids long. The CDR3, as DNA: TGTGCCATCGGTGAGTCTCAGGACCTGAACACTGAAGCTTTCTTT. It translates to CAIGESQDLNTEAFF.

This clonotype was seen many times. The chain combines TRBV7-9 with TRBJ2-7, with D unresolved. The V end lost 5 bases, the J end lost 2 bases, and 10 bases lay between the germline ends. The CDR3 length is 13 residues. Germline CDR1 reads SEHNR; CDR2 reads FQNEAQ (reference sequence). The CDR3 is CASSEGNAYEQYF. CDR3 bases: TGTGCCAGCAGCGAAGGCAACGCCTACGAGCAGTACTTC.